Each of the 9 T cell receptor beta chains below was sequenced from the same sample in a study of T cells in Graves' hyperthyroidism and ophthalmopathy. Amplified TCR beta CDR3 regions derived from RNA transcripts. During a first-round RT-PCR of the TCR CDR3, the HTBI primer set was used. TCRdb redid the calling of the multiplex PCR reads with MiXCR, one entry per CDR3 protein. The sample contains roughly 260,000 distinct CDR3 sequences, about 14% of which appear only once. What was sequenced was blood. The receptors originated from a woman aged 40 to 50 with Graves' hyperthyroidism that later progressed to Graves' ophthalmopathy.

Ten or more counts support this clonotype. V gene TRBV18 combines with J gene TRBJ2-3; weak D call: TRBD1 (6 bases). The length of the CDR3 is 16 residues. Germline lookup yields CDR1 KGHSH and CDR2 LQKENI. Between the trimmed V and J ends, which lost 3 bases and 2 bases, there was a span of 15 bases. The CDR3 DNA follows: TGTGCCAGCTCACCTTCCGGGACAAGGGACACAGATACGCAGTATTTT. It translates to CASSPSGTRDTDTQYF.

As to this clonotype: This may come from a read error, since a much larger clone is one base off. The CDR3 DNA is TGTGCCAGCAGCGCCCCCCAAGAGACCCAGTACTTC. Protein: CASSAPQETQYF. This chain uses TRBV7-9 with TRBJ2-5; D call uncertain. V was cut by 5 bases and J by 1 base, with 5 bases left in between. The CDR3 consists of 12 residues. In germline, CDR1 is SEHNR, CDR2 FQNEAQ (reference sequence). The full variable domain, its missing parts supplied by reference TRBV7-9 and TRBJ2-5, is DTGVSQNPRHKITKRGQNVTFRCDPISEHNRLYWYRQTLGQGPEFLTYFQNEAQLEKSRLLSDRFSAERPKGSFSTLEIQRTEQGDSAMYLCASSAPQETQYFGPGTRLLVL.

This clonotype was observed at least ten times. V gene TRBV18 combines with J gene TRBJ1-1; D is uncertain. V gave up 4 bases and J gave up 4 bases, with 10 bases separating them. Germline V lookup: CDR1 KGHSH, CDR2 LQKENI. The CDR3 is 13 residues long. In DNA form, the CDR3 reads TGTGCCAGCTCACGAGGTCTGGGCACTGAAGCTTTCTTT. This codes for CASSRGLGTEAFF.

Only a few counts were recorded for this clonotype. The rearrangement links TRBV10-3 to TRBJ2-6, with TRBD1 matching 8 bases. The CDR3 consists of 14 residues. CDR1 and CDR2 (germline): ENHRY, SYGVKD. V lost 2 bases and J lost 9; bases outside the gene matches: 3. Here the CDR3 DNA reads TGTGCCATCAGTGAGACCGGACAGGGCAACGTCCTGACTTTC. It codes for CAISETGQGNVLTF.

This chain connects TRBV5-6 to TRBJ2-7, with 7 positions matching TRBD2. Trimming took 2 bases from V and 1 from J; bases not matched to a gene: 3. The germline CDR1 and CDR2 sequences are SGHDT and YYEEEE. This CDR3 is 14 amino acids long. DNA of the CDR3: TGTGCCAGCAGCTTCCGGACTAGGTCCTACGAGCAGTACTTC. Protein sequence: CASSFRTRSYEQYF. The full variable domain, rest sourced from reference TRBV5-6 and TRBJ2-7, is DAGVTQSPTHLIKTRGQQVTLRCSPKSGHDTVSWYQQALGQGPQFIFQYYEEEERQRGNFPDRFSGHQFPNYSSELNVNALLLGDSALYLCASSFRTRSYEQYFGPGTRLTVT.

Worth noting for this clonotype: A read error may be the cause here, since a much bigger clone is one base away. Since no conserved phenylalanine or tryptophan closes the CDR3, a read error is the likely cause. The chain links TRBV28 to TRBJ1-2; D perhaps matches TRBD1 (5 bases). Germline assignment: CDR1 MDHEN and CDR2 SYDVKM. V lost 7 bases to trimming and J lost 5 bases, with 11 bases between them. The CDR3 covers 12 residues. The CDR3 DNA is TGTGCCAGCAAATCAGGGTTGTATGGCTACACCTCC. Protein product: CASKSGLYGYTS.

In its sample, this clonotype was seen a few times. The CDR3 sequence: CASRGTAWGTDTQYF. The CDR3 region has the DNA TGTGCCAGCAGGGGGACCGCCTGGGGCACAGATACGCAGTATTTT. The gene calls are TRBV6-1 and TRBJ2-3; D possibly matches TRBD1 or TRBD2 (5 bases each). Per the germline V gene, CDR1 is MNHNS and CDR2 is SASEGT. The CDR3 runs to 15 residues. V gave up 6 bases and J gave up 1 base, with 14 bases separating them.

The sample holds many counts of this clonotype. CDR3 DNA sequence: TGTGCCAGCAGCACTTCAATTCGCCACGAGCAGTACTTC. It specifies CASSTSIRHEQYF. The chain recombines TRBV13 with TRBJ2-7; no definite D call. Per the germline V gene, CDR1 is PRHDT and CDR2 is FYEKMQ (reference sequence). This CDR3 comprises 13 residues. V lost 5 bases and J 5 bases, leaving 13 bases between the germline ends.

This clonotype appeared many times. The rearrangement joins TRBV25-1 to TRBJ2-7; tentative D call: TRBD1 (6 bases). CDR1 MGHDK and CDR2 SYGVNS come from the germline V gene. CDR3 size: 16 residues. Trimming cost V 4 bases and J 0 bases, with 16 bases left between them. The CDR3, as DNA: TGTGCCAGCAGTGTCGACGGTGGCAGGGGCTCCTACGAGCAGTACTTC. As protein: CASSVDGGRGSYEQYF.